Sequencing of this T cell receptor (beta chain) was carried out in a study of blood T cell repertoires in COVID-19. Overall study: The United States, Italy and Spain provided the acute and convalescent COVID-19 samples. Sources were T cells, B-cell-depleted T cells, or PBMCs; the material itself was cDNA or gDNA.

Germline trimming cut 3 bases from V and 8 bases from J; bases unmatched to any gene: 8. Germline assignment: CDR1 SGHTA and CDR2 FQGTGA. This CDR3 spans 15 amino acids. In the authors' methods: Amplification from reference gene primers served as the basis for estimated nucleated cell counts. Repertoires were generated with immunoSEQ multiplex PCR, while TCRdb's copy carries only in-frame clones and drops some. V and J calls and clone size are those listed in that table; D and trimming were worked out from the DNA. This table holds about 270,000 clones, around 83% found once. The clonotype was recovered from an older man with acute or convalescent COVID-19. The sequencing sample was made of peripheral blood. The chain uses TRBV7-3 and TRBJ2-1; 9 bases fit TRBD1. CDR3 region: CASSFSPGTGYEQFF. The CDR3 region has the DNA TGTGCCAGCAGCTTCAGTCCCGGGACAGGGTATGAGCAGTTCTTC.